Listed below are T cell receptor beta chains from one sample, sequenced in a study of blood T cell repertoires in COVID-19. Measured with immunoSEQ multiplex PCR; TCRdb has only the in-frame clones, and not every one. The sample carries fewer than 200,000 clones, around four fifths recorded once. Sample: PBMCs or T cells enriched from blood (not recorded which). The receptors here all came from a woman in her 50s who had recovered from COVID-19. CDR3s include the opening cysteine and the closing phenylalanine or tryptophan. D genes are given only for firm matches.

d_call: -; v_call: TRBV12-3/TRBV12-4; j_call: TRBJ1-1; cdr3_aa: CASRQGGNTEAFF; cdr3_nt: TGTGCCAGCAGACAGGGTGGGAACACTGAAGCTTTCTTT
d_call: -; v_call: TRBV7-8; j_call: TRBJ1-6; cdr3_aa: CASSSARGNSPLHF; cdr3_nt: TGTGCCAGCAGCTCCGCGCGGGGAAATTCACCCCTCCACTTT
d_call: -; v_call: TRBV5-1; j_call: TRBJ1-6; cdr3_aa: CASSLGSGVINSPLHF; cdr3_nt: TGCGCCAGCAGCTTGGGATCCGGGGTCATCAATTCACCCCTCCACTTT
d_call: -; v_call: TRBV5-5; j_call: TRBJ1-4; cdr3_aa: CASGTRGLEEKLFF; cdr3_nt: TGTGCCAGCGGGACACGGGGCCTAGAGGAAAAACTGTTTTTT
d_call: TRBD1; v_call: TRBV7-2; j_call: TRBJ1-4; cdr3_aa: CASSPQTGAVEKLFF; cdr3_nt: TGTGCCAGCAGCCCACAGACAGGGGCGGTCGAAAAACTGTTTTTT
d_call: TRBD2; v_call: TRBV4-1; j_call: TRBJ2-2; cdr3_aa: CASSLGTSGRTGELFF; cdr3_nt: TGCGCCAGCAGTCTGGGGACTAGCGGGAGGACCGGGGAGCTGTTTTTT
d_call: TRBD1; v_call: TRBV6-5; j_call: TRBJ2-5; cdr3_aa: CASSLRDRGGETQYF; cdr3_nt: TGTGCCAGCAGTCTTCGGGACAGGGGAGGGGAGACCCAGTACTTC
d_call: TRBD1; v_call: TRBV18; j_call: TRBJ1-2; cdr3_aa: CASSPGQARYGYTF; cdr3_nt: TGTGCCAGCTCACCGGGACAGGCCCGATACGGCTACACCTTC
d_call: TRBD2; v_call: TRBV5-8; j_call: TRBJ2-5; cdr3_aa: CASSFPRGEGQETQYF; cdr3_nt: TGTGCCAGCAGCTTCCCCCGGGGGGAAGGCCAAGAGACCCAGTACTTC
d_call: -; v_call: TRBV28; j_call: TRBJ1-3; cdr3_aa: CASSSLPGNTIYF; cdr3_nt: TGTGCCAGCAGTTCCCTCCCTGGAAACACCATATATTTT
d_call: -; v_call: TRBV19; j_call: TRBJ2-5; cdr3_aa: CASSTRSTGQETQYF; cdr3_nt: TGTGCCAGTAGTACTCGGTCCACGGGGCAAGAGACCCAGTACTTC
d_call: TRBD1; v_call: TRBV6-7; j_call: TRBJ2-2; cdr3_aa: CASSYSGSGGPQNTGELFF; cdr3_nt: TGTGCCAGCAGTTACTCGGGGTCAGGGGGACCCCAGAACACCGGGGAGCTGTTTTTT
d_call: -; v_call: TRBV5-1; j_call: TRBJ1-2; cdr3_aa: CASSLRRAVSNYGYTF; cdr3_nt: TGCGCCAGCAGCTTGAGGAGGGCCGTATCTAACTATGGCTACACCTTC
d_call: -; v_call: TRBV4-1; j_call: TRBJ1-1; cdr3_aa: CASRYPENTEAFF; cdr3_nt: TGCGCCAGCAGGTACCCAGAGAACACTGAAGCTTTCTTT